This T cell receptor (beta chain) originates from a study of beta chain features in type 1 diabetes. Study results and caveats: TCRB rearrangement may or may not be influenced by HLA type; here this remained unresolved. In every one of the four CD4+ subsets, TCRB CDR3s were moderately but significantly shorter in Type 1 diabetes patients. Sequencing the cDNA could make cells with high TCR expression show up more than they should.

Markers CD45RO/CCR7/CD25/CD127/CD95/CD27 served to sort CD4+ naive, central memory, regulatory and stem cell-like memory cells. The CDR3 has 11 amino acids. Trimming cost V 11 bases and J 2 bases, with 10 bases left between them. Sequenced material consisted of expressed TCRB transcripts (all of the isolated RNA was reverse transcribed). Average reads for naive, central memory and regulatory T cell samples were about 3.57 million. Libraries were prepared by immunoSEQ multiplex PCR; TCRdb keeps only in-frame clonotypes and omits some of them. Of 120,000 or so clones listed, 17% are singletons. With regard to this clone: Antigen unknown.

Sample: central memory CD4+ T cells from blood. This clonotype was obtained from a man younger than 30 with type 1 diabetes. This chain uses TRBV23-1 with TRBJ2-7; D unclear. TRBV23-1 is filed as an ORF, its function uncertain. The CDR3 here is CAPEVTYEQYF. The CDR3 region has the DNA TGCGCCCCCGAAGTGACCTACGAGCAGTACTTC.